This entry features one TCR beta chain sequence. This clonotype was counted only a few times. What antigen it recognizes has not been identified. Base qualities are not recorded, but no much larger clone differs from it by a single base. The record originates from a study of blood T cells in healthy people across ages (dated by TCRdb to 2013 to 2016). For context, the study as a whole: In model experiments, roughly one uniquely barcoded TCR beta cDNA molecule per two T cells was captured by template switching. Using deep sequencing normalized with unique cDNA molecular identifiers, the study measured how TCR beta repertoire diversity changes with age. To avoid experimental bias, donors of different ages were distributed randomly across sequencing lanes. Four age groups were formed from the donors: young (average approximately 15 years), middle-aged (approximately 41), aged (over 55) and long-lived (approximately 80). Using the same blood draw, the study looked at two additional independent replicas of 1 million unique cDNA reads for two donors, one aged 18 to 30 and the other aged 80 or older. Study-wide findings and limitations: Compared with the aged group, the long-lived group had more naive CD4+ T cells, fewer expanded clones and increased TCR diversity, a pattern suggesting age selection. Because donor CMV infection status was unknown, age-related changes in expanded clonotypes were potentially confounded. Observed TCR beta diversity per million T cells fell roughly linearly with age, and a significant reduction was already apparent by age roughly 40. Since profiling was done on bulk unsorted PBMCs, naive and antigen-experienced compartments could not be conclusively compared. Total diversity estimates from one million sequenced T cells were considered lower bounds and underestimates. The percentage of naive T cells measured by flow cytometry correlated strongly with observed TCR beta diversity.

There are 15 amino acids in the CDR3, from cysteine to phenylalanine inclusive. Here the CDR3 DNA is all that survives: 45 bases in frame from base 1. Taken from the germline V gene, the CDR1 and CDR2 loops are MDHEN and SYDVKM. Trimming leaves V shorter by 3 bases and J shorter by 7 bases, with the junction holding 8 bases beyond the gene matches. Systemically healthy Caucasian individuals from Russia, approximately 39 in total and aged about 6 to 95 years, were included as donors. Each donor gave around 9 milliliters of peripheral blood, collected into EDTA-treated Vacutainer tubes. Ficoll-Paque density-gradient centrifugation was used to isolate PBMCs, with at least 6.5 million per sample. Trizol reagent was used to extract total RNA from the PBMCs, yielding at least 6 micrograms per sample. For every donor, flow cytometry on a PBMC aliquot measured the percentage of naive CD45RAhigh/CD27high T cells.

The library relied on 5' RACE. Sequencer: Illumina HiSeq 2500. A second PCR of about 6 to 12 cycles was performed with a sample-barcoded 5' primer and a J-beta primer mix. A unique molecular identifier was introduced onto each TCR beta cDNA molecule by a template-switch 5' adaptor carrying 12 random nucleotides. Each sample yielded at least 3 million CDR3-containing paired-end reads. The Mint cDNA synthesis kit, primed by a TRBC-specific oligonucleotide, was used to synthesize first-strand cDNA from all RNA. Following uracil-DNA glycosylase treatment, all cDNA underwent a first 18-cycle PCR with the universal primers M1SS and BC2_uni_R. As for the original processing: For normalization, 1 million high-quality reads were randomly selected from each sample, with every read carrying a distinct molecular identifier. Instead of being binned into consensus sequences, reads that shared molecular identifiers were thrown out. MiTCR, run with a Q25 quality threshold and the strictest error-elimination algorithm, handled CDR3 identification, clonotype clustering and error correction. A nonparametric unseen species model using Euler transformation provided a lower-bound estimate of total TCR beta diversity. TCRdb reworked the public reads: Q25 trimming with fastp, MiXCR clone assembly, productive beta chains retained. All rows with the same CDR3 protein become a single entry with the most common DNA and genes. TCRdb's processing, not the authors', yielded these V and J calls. This sample lists some 1.5 million distinct CDR3 sequences; 28% were detected once. Of the sample, 7.7% is held by the ten largest clones.

The source of this sequence is a woman aged 25 to 39 in good health. Sample: blood. The chain was built from TRBV28 and TRBJ2-1; 8 central bases correspond to TRBD2. The sequence in DNA is TGTGCCAGCAGTTTGTTTGGGACTAGTTTAAATGAGCAGTTCTTC. This gives the protein CASSLFGTSLNEQFF.